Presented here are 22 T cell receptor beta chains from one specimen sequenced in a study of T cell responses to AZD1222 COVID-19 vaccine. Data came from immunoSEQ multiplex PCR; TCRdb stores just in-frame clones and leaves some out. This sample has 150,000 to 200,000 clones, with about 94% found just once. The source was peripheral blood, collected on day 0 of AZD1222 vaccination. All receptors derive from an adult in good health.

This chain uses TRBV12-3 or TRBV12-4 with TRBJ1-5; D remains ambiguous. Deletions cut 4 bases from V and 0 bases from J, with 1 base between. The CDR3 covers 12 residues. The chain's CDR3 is CASSYSNQPQHF. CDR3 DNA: TGTGCCAGCAGTTATAGCAATCAGCCCCAGCATTTT.

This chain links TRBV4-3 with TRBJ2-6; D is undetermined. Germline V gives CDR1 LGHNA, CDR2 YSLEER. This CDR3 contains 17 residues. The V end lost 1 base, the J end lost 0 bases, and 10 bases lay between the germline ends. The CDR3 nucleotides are TGCGCCAGCAGCCAAGGGGGTACAAACTCTGGGGCCAACGTCCTGACTTTC. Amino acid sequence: CASSQGGTNSGANVLTF.

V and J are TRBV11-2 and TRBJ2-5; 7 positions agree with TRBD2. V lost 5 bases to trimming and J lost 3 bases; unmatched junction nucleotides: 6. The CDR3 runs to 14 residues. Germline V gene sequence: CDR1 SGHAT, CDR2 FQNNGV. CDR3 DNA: TGTGCCAGCAGCCTAAGCGGGACCAAAGAGACCCAGTACTTC. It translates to CASSLSGTKETQYF.

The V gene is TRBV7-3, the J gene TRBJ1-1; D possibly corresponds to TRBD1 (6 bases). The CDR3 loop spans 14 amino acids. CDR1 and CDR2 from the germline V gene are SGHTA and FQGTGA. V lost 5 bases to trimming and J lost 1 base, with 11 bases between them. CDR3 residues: CASSPGHQNTEAFF. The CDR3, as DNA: TGTGCCAGCAGCCCGGGACATCAGAACACTGAAGCTTTCTTT.

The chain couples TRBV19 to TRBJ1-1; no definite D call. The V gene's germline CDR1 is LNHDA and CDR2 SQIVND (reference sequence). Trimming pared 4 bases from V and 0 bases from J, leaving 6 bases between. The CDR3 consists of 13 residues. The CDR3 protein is CASSTSLNTEAFF. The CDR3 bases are TGTGCCAGTAGTACTTCGTTGAACACTGAAGCTTTCTTT.

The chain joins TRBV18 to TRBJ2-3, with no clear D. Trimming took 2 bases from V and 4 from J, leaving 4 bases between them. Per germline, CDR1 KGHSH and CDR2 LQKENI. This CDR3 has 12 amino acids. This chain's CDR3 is CASSPVSDTQYF. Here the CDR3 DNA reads TGTGCCAGCTCACCAGTCTCAGATACGCAGTATTTT. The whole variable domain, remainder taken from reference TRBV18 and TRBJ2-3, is NAGVMQNPRHLVRRRGQEARLRCSPMKGHSHVYWYRQLPEEGLKFMVYLQKENIIDESGMPKERFSAEFPKEGPSILRIQQVVRGDSAAYFCASSPVSDTQYFGPGTRLTVL.

The DNA of the CDR3 is TGCGCCAGCAGCAACAGGGTGACTGAAGCTTTCTTT. Its translation: CASSNRVTEAFF. The chain employs TRBV5-1 and TRBJ1-1; tentatively, D is TRBD1 (6 bases). Trimming removed 4 bases from V and 5 bases from J, with 9 bases in between. The CDR3 is 12 amino acids. The germline CDR1 and CDR2 sequences are SGHRS and YFSETQ. The entire variable domain, with the rest obtained from reference TRBV5-1 and TRBJ1-1, is as follows: KAGVTQTPRYLIKTRGQQVTLSCSPISGHRSVSWYQQTPGQGLQFLFEYFSETQRNKGNFPGRFSGRQFSNSRSEMNVSTLELGDSALYLCASSNRVTEAFFGQGTRLTVV.

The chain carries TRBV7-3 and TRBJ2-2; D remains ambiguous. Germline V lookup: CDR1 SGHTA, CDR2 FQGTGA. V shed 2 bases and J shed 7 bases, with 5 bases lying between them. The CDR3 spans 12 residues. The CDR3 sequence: CASSLGVGELFF. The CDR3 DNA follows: TGTGCCAGCAGCTTAGGGGTCGGGGAGCTGTTTTTT.

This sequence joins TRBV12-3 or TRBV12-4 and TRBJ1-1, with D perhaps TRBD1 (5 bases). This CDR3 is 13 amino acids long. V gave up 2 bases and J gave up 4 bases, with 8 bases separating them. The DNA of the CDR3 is TGTGCCAGCAGTTTACCAGGGTTCACTGAAGCTTTCTTT. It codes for CASSLPGFTEAFF.

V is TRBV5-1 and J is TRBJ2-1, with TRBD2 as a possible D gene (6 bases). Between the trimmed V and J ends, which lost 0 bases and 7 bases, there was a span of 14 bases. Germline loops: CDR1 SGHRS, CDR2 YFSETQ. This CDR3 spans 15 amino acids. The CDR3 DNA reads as TGCGCCAGCAGCTTGGTTACGGGGGAACATAATGAGCAGTTCTTC. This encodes CASSLVTGEHNEQFF.

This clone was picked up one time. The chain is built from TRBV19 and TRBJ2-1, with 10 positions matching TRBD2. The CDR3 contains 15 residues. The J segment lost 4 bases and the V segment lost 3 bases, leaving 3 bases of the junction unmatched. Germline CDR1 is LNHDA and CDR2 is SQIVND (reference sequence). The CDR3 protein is CASSISSGGYNEQFF. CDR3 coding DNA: TGTGCCAGTAGTATTTCTAGCGGGGGTTACAATGAGCAGTTCTTC.

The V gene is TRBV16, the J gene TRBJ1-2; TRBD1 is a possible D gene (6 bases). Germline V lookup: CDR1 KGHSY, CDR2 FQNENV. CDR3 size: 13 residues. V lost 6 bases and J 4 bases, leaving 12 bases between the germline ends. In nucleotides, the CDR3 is TGTGCCAGCAGACGAGACAGGACCTATGGCTACACCTTC. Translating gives CASRRDRTYGYTF. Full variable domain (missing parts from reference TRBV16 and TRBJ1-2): GEEVAQTPKHLVRGEGQKAKLYCAPIKGHSYVFWYQQVLKNEFKFLISFQNENVFDETGMPKERFSAKCLPNSPCSLEIQATKLEDSAVYFCASRRDRTYGYTFGSGTRLTVV.

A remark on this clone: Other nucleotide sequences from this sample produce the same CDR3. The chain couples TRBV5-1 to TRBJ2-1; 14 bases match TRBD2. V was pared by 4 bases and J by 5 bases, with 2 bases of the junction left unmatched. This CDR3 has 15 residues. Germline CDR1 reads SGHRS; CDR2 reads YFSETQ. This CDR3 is CASSPGLAGDNEQFF. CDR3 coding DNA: TGCGCCAGCAGCCCGGGACTAGCGGGGGACAATGAGCAGTTCTTC.

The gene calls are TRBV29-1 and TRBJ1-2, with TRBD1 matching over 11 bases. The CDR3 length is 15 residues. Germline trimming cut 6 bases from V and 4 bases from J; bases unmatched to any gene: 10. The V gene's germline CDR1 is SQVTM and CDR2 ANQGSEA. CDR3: CSVADRGRASYGYTF. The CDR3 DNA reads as TGCAGCGTCGCGGACAGGGGGCGGGCTTCCTATGGCTACACCTTC.

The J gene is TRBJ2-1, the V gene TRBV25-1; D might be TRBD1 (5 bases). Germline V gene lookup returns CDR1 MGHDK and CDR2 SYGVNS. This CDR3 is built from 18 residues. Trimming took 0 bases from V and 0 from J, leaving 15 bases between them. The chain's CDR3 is CASSEYFHSDSSYNEQFF. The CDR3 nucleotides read TGTGCCAGCAGTGAATATTTCCACAGTGACAGCTCCTACAATGAGCAGTTCTTC. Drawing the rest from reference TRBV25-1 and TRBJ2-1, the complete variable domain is EADIYQTPRYLVIGTGKKITLECSQTMGHDKMYWYQQDPGMELHLIHYSYGVNSTEKGDLSSESTVSRIRTEHFPLTLESARPSHTSQYLCASSEYFHSDSSYNEQFFGPGTRLTVL.

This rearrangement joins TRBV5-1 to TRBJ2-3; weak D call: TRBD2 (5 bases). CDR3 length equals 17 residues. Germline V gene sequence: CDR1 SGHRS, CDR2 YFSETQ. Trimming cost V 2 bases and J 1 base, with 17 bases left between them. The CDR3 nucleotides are TGCGCCAGCAGCTTACAGCGGACCGCCTTTCGCACAGATACGCAGTATTTT. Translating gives CASSLQRTAFRTDTQYF. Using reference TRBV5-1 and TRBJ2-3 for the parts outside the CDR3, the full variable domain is KAGVTQTPRYLIKTRGQQVTLSCSPISGHRSVSWYQQTPGQGLQFLFEYFSETQRNKGNFPGRFSGRQFSNSRSEMNVSTLELGDSALYLCASSLQRTAFRTDTQYFGPGTRLTVL.

CDR3 protein: CASSRQGRDTGELFF. The DNA for the CDR3 is TGTGCCAGCTCTCGACAGGGACGGGACACCGGGGAGCTGTTTTTT. V and J are TRBV18 and TRBJ2-2, with 7 bases aligning to TRBD1. The length of the CDR3 is 15 residues. Losses at the gene ends were 6 bases for V and 3 bases for J; bases not matched to a gene: 7. Germline V CDR1 and CDR2: KGHSH, LQKENI.

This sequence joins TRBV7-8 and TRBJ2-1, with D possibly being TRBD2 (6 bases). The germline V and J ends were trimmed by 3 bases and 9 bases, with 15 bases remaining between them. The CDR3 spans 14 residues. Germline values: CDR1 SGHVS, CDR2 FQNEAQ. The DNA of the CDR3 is TGTGCCAGCAGCTTGGGACTCCCCAGCTCTGAGCAGTTCTTC. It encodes CASSLGLPSSEQFF.

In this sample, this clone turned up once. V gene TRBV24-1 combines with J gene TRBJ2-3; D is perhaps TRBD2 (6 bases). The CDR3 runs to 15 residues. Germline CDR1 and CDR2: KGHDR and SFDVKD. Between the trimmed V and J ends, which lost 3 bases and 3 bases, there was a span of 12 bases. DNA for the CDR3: TGTGCCACCAGTGATGGGAGGTGGGAAACAGATACGCAGTATTTT. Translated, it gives CATSDGRWETDTQYF.

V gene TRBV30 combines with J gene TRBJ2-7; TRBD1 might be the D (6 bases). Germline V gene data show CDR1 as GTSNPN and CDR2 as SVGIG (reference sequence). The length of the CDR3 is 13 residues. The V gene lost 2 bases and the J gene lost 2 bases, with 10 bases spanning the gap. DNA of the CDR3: TGTGCCTGGAGTCGGACAGATACCTACGAGCAGTACTTC. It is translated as CAWSRTDTYEQYF.

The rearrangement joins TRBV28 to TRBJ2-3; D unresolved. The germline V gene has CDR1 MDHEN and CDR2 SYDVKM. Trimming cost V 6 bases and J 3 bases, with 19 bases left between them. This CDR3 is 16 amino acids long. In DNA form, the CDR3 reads TGTGCCAGCAGCCCAGCTTTCTCGCCAAGTACAGATACGCAGTATTTT. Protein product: CASSPAFSPSTDTQYF.

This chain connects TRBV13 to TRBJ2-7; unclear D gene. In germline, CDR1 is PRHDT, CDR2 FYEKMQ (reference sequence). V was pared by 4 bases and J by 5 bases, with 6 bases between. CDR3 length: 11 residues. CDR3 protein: CASSYSDEQYF. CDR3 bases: TGTGCCAGCAGCTATTCAGACGAGCAGTACTTC. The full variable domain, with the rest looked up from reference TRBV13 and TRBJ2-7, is AAGVIQSPRHLIKEKRETATLKCYPIPRHDTVYWYQQGPGQDPQFLISFYEKMQSDKGSIPDRFSAQQFSDYHSELNMSSLELGDSALYFCASSYSDEQYFGPGTRLTVT.